Many counts were recorded for the clone carrying this T cell receptor (beta chain). No antigen is known for it. Amplification of TCR beta CDR3 regions used RNA as the template. The TCR CDR3 was amplified in a first-round RT-PCR using the HTBI primer set. MiXCR, applied by TCRdb to the multiplex PCR reads, yields one record per CDR3 protein. This repertoire shows under 400,000 distinct CDR3 sequences, about 13% found once; its top ten account for 9% to 9.5%. V dropped 3 bases and J dropped 3; count of bases not matched to a gene: 5. Germline CDR1 reads KGHSH; CDR2 reads LQKENI. The CDR3 covers 15 residues. The data were taken from a study of T cells in Graves' hyperthyroidism and ophthalmopathy. General study results and limits: Ophthalmopathy was distinguished from stable hyperthyroidism by 13 V-J signatures.

The receptor's source is a young woman with Graves' hyperthyroidism. The specimen was blood. The V and J genes are TRBV18 and TRBJ2-7; the match to TRBD1 covers 10 bases. The CDR3 spells CASSPPGQGLYEQYF. The CDR3 nucleotides read TGTGCCAGCTCACCGCCGGGACAGGGGCTCTACGAGCAGTACTTC.